The rows below give T cell receptor beta chains drawn from one sample of a study of blood T cell repertoires in COVID-19. The protocol was immunoSEQ multiplex PCR, while the TCRdb copy is restricted to in-frame clones and leaves out a portion. Here the sample spans around 60,000 clones, 84% being singletons. The specimen was peripheral blood. The origin of the receptors is a man aged 60-69 years with COVID-19, enrolled during active disease. The CDR3 runs from the conserved cysteine through the conserved F or W. Fields, in order: clone size, D gene, V gene, J gene, CDR3 protein, CDR3 DNA. D genes are given only for firm matches. Some rows mark clone size as missing; the rest say once, few, many or name a class of expanded clone.

>-|TRBD2|TRBV2|TRBJ2-5
CASSTRLAEETQYF
TGTGCCAGCAGTACCCGACTAGCGGAAGAGACCCAGTACTTC
>-|TRBD1|TRBV5-1|TRBJ2-7
CASSLGGGSYEQYF
TGCGCCAGCAGCTTAGGGGGCGGTTCCTACGAGCAGTACTTC
>once|TRBD2|TRBV6-5|TRBJ2-2
CASRPGLAGAGELFF
TGTGCCAGCAGGCCTGGACTAGCGGGAGCCGGGGAGCTGTTTTTT
>-|TRBD1|TRBV28|TRBJ1-1
CASRRRTGGTFF
TGTGCCAGCAGACGTCGGACAGGAGGAACTTTCTTT
>-|-|TRBV7-3|TRBJ1-5
CASSPREAQHF
TGTGCCAGCAGCCCGCGAGAGGCCCAGCATTTT
>-|-|TRBV19|TRBJ2-3
CASSIGQGSDTQYF
TGTGCCAGTAGTATCGGCCAGGGATCAGATACGCAGTATTTT
>-|-|TRBV3-1/TRBV3-2|TRBJ1-6
CASSSLDSGGNSPLHF
TGTGCCAGCAGCTCACTGGACTCGGGAGGTAATTCACCCCTCCACTTT
>few|-|TRBV5-5|TRBJ1-1
CASSLDWGHNTEAFF
TGTGCCAGCAGCTTGGATTGGGGCCATAACACTGAAGCTTTCTTT
>-|TRBD1|TRBV5-1|TRBJ1-5
CASSLSTGGDQPQHF
TGCGCCAGCAGCTTGTCCACAGGGGGCGATCAGCCCCAGCATTTT
>-|-|TRBV30|TRBJ1-2
CAWSSLGSPGERGYTF
TGTGCCTGGAGCTCTCTCGGCAGCCCCGGGGAGAGGGGCTACACCTTC
>-|TRBD2|TRBV5-1|TRBJ2-1
CASRPGLAENNEQFF
TGCGCCAGCAGGCCCGGACTAGCGGAGAACAATGAGCAGTTCTTC
>-|-|TRBV19|TRBJ1-2
CASSPRGGNYGYTF
TGTGCCAGTAGCCCGCGGGGGGGGAACTATGGCTACACCTTC
>-|TRBD1|TRBV27|TRBJ1-4
CASRAFPDRVNEKLFF
TGTGCCAGCAGGGCATTCCCGGACAGGGTTAATGAAAAACTGTTTTTT
>once|TRBD2|TRBV19|TRBJ2-4
CASSATSGRQYF
TGTGCCAGTAGTGCGACTAGCGGACGTCAGTACTTC
>once|-|TRBV2|TRBJ1-5
CASTLFGVNQPQHF
TGTGCCAGCACCTTATTCGGGGTCAATCAGCCCCAGCATTTT
>-|-|TRBV3-1/TRBV3-2|TRBJ1-5
CASSQYRDSNQPQHF
TGTGCCAGCAGCCAGTACAGGGATAGCAATCAGCCCCAGCATTTT
>medium-sized|-|TRBV11-3|TRBJ1-2
CASSSRQAGGYTF
TGTGCCAGCAGCTCCCGACAGGCGGGTGGCTACACCTTC
>-|TRBD2|TRBV19|TRBJ2-5
CASSPLAGRQETQYF
TGTGCCAGTAGTCCACTAGCGGGAAGGCAAGAGACCCAGTACTTC
>-|-|TRBV2|TRBJ2-2
CASRAQGFAGELFF
TGTGCCAGCAGAGCTCAGGGGTTCGCCGGGGAGCTGTTTTTT
>-|-|TRBV11-2|TRBJ1-1
CASSLVRGVNTEAFF
TGTGCCAGCAGCTTAGTTCGGGGGGTGAACACTGAAGCTTTCTTT
>-|-|TRBV7-2|TRBJ2-5
CASSLVAVLETQYF
TGTGCCAGCAGCTTAGTAGCGGTCCTAGAGACCCAGTACTTC
>-|TRBD2|TRBV28|TRBJ2-2
CAIISGQNTGELFF
TGTGCCATCATTAGCGGGCAGAACACCGGGGAGCTGTTTTTT
>-|-|TRBV7-2|TRBJ1-3
CASSLDIIGNTIYF
TGTGCCAGCAGCCTAGACATAATTGGAAACACCATATATTTT
>-|-|TRBV5-6|TRBJ1-1
CASRLTGPGTEAFF
TGTGCCAGCAGACTTACAGGGCCGGGGACTGAAGCTTTCTTT
>-|TRBD2|TRBV7-6|TRBJ2-1
CASSRTSGIGGNEQFF
TGTGCCAGCAGTCGGACTAGCGGGATTGGTGGGAATGAGCAGTTCTTC
>few|-|TRBV7-3|TRBJ1-1
CASSSDMNTEAFF
TGTGCCAGCAGCTCAGACATGAACACTGAAGCTTTCTTT
>-|TRBD2|TRBV4-2|TRBJ2-3
CASSQVTSGGYTDTQYF
TGTGCCAGCAGCCAAGTGACTAGCGGGGGATACACAGATACGCAGTATTTT
>-|TRBD1|TRBV3-1/TRBV3-2|TRBJ1-1
CASSPTGGNTEAFF
TGTGCCAGCAGCCCGACAGGGGGGAACACTGAAGCTTTCTTT
>-|-|TRBV13|TRBJ1-1
CASRRVRAGMNTEAFF
TGTGCCAGCAGAAGGGTACGGGCAGGGATGAACACTGAAGCTTTCTTT
>-|-|TRBV10-3|TRBJ1-1
CAITAQAGDTEAFF
TGTGCCATCACCGCCCAGGCGGGAGACACTGAAGCTTTCTTT
>-|TRBD2|TRBV7-2|TRBJ2-1
CASSSAPGLAGPNEQFF
TGTGCCAGCAGCTCGGCCCCCGGGCTAGCGGGGCCCAATGAGCAGTTCTTC
>-|-|TRBV18|TRBJ2-5
CASSPNVGSRGETQYF
TGTGCCAGCTCACCAAATGTGGGATCCCGAGGGGAGACCCAGTACTTC
>-|-|TRBV11-3|TRBJ2-3
CASSLELQGITDTQYF
TGTGCCAGCAGCTTAGAATTACAGGGTATTACAGATACGCAGTATTTT
>once|TRBD1|TRBV5-1|TRBJ1-2
CASSAQGANYGYTF
TGCGCCAGCAGCGCACAGGGGGCCAACTATGGCTACACCTTC